These T cell receptor beta chains were read from a single sample in a study of graft-versus-host responses after intestinal transplantation. Antigens for these TCRs are unknown. Profiled with immunoSEQ multiplex PCR; TCRdb holds only in-frame clones, not every one. The sample contains about 130,000 clones, roughly nine tenths of which appear only once. The source material was unstimulated CD4+ T cells sorted from spleen or lymph node cells, sampled before intestinal transplant. These receptors were taken from a human donor who received an intestinal transplant. Both conserved end residues are part of each CDR3. Fields, in order: V gene, D gene, J gene, clone size, CDR3 DNA, CDR3 protein. D genes are given only for firm matches. Clone size appears in some rows only: once, few, many, or a class for an expanded clone.

TRBV5-8	TRBD2	TRBJ2-1	NA	TGTGCCAGCAGCTGGGGCTTAGCGGGAACCGGTGAGCAGTTCTTC	CASSWGLAGTGEQFF
TRBV27	TRBD1	TRBJ1-1	NA	TGTGCCAGCAGTTTATCGGGGGACAGGGCGGGCACTGAAGCTTTCTTT	CASSLSGDRAGTEAFF
TRBV6-5	TRBD1	TRBJ1-1	NA	TGTGCCAGCAGTCCTCGGGACAGGTTCTACACTGAAGCTTTCTTT	CASSPRDRFYTEAFF
TRBV7-6	TRBD2	TRBJ2-7	NA	TGTGCCAGCAGCTTAGCGGGGGGGGACGAGCAGTACTTC	CASSLAGGDEQYF
TRBV5-4	NA	TRBJ2-2	NA	TGTGCCAGCAGTTACCGAGTGGACACCGGGGAGCTGTTTTTT	CASSYRVDTGELFF
TRBV6-5	TRBD1	TRBJ2-5	NA	TGTGCCAGCAGTTCCACCGGGACAGGAGGGGAGACCCAGTACTTC	CASSSTGTGGETQYF
TRBV6-5	NA	TRBJ1-3	NA	TGTGCCAGCAGTTTGGGGAGTAGCTCTGGAAACACCATATATTTT	CASSLGSSSGNTIYF
TRBV7-2	NA	TRBJ1-1	NA	TGTGCCAGCAGCGAACAGGGCTCGGTTACTGAAGCTTTCTTT	CASSEQGSVTEAFF
TRBV5-4	TRBD2	TRBJ2-5	once	TGTGCCAGCAGCCTCAGCGGGAAACAAGAGACCCAGTACTTC	CASSLSGKQETQYF
TRBV12-5	TRBD1	TRBJ2-7	NA	TGTGCTAGTGGGCCGGGACAGGGAATCGAGCAGTACTTC	CASGPGQGIEQYF